The present T cell receptor beta chain was sequenced within a study of technical replicates of blood from a few donors. Sequencing was performed with immunoSEQ multiplex PCR; in TCRdb, only in-frame clones are kept and a portion is missing. This sample carries around 74,000 clones, 70% to 90% of them seen once, and the ten largest clones take 4.8%. This clone showed up just once. The V and J ends lost 2 bases and 4 bases respectively, with 12 bases between them. The CDR3 sequence is 14 residues long. Germline values: CDR1 WNHNN, CDR2 SYGVQD (reference sequence). Sample: PBMCs. V and J are TRBV10-1 and TRBJ2-7, with a tentative D call TRBD2 (5 bases). This clonotype originated in a human donor in good health. Some clones in this sample may be carry-over from other donors' samples. The CDR3: CASSEGLAVYEQYF. The CDR3 DNA sequence: TGCGCCAGCAGTGAGGGGCTAGCAGTTTACGAGCAGTACTTC.